This T cell receptor beta chain was documented in a study of blood T cell repertoires in COVID-19. Study-level information: COVID-19 samples from acute and convalescent phases originated in the United States, Italy and Spain. The cDNA or gDNA used as material had been derived from T cells, B-cell-depleted T cells, or PBMCs.

The protocol was immunoSEQ multiplex PCR, while the TCRdb copy is restricted to in-frame clones and leaves out a portion. The table lists 150,000 to 250,000 clones, less than 95% of them singletons, with 0.7% to 0.8% in the top ten. Germline CDR1 SGHTA, CDR2 FQGTGA. Germline trimming cut 5 bases from V and 8 bases from J; bases unmatched to any gene: 11. The CDR3 is 16 amino acids. Sequenced: peripheral blood. This chain uses TRBV7-3 with TRBJ2-1; 11 nucleotides line up with TRBD2. The TCR originated in a man under 40 with COVID-19, enrolled during active disease. The CDR3 reads CASSPPHSGGADEQFF. The CDR3 coding sequence is TGTGCCAGCAGCCCCCCTCATAGCGGGGGGGCTGATGAGCAGTTCTTC.